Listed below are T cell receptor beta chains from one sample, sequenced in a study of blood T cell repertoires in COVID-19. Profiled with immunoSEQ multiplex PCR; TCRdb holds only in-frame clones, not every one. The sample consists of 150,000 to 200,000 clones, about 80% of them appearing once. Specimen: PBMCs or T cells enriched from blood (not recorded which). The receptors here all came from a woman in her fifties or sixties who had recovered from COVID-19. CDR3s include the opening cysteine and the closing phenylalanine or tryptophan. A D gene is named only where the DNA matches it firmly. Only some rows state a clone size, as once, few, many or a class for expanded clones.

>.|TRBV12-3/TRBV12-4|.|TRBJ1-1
CASSLGATEAFF
TGTGCCAGCAGTTTAGGCGCGACTGAAGCTTTCTTT
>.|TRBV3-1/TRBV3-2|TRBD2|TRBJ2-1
CASSQDPSGGDNEQFF
TGTGCCAGCAGCCAAGATCCTAGCGGGGGGGACAATGAGCAGTTCTTC
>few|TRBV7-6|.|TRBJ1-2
CASSLRGGAQDGYTF
TGTGCCAGCAGCTTAAGGGGGGGCGCTCAAGATGGCTACACCTTC
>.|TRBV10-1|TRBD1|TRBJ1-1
CASSAVRGLNTEAFF
TGCGCCAGCAGTGCGGTGAGGGGGCTGAACACTGAAGCTTTCTTT
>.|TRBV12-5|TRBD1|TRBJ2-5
CASGLVFWGRDSPNQETQYF
TGTGCTAGTGGTTTGGTCTTCTGGGGCCGGGACAGCCCTAACCAAGAGACCCAGTACTTC
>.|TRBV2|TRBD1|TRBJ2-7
CASRGQGQGEQYF
TGTGCCAGCAGAGGACAGGGCCAAGGCGAGCAGTACTTC
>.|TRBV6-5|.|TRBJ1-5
CASRGGSGPNQPQHF
TGTGCCAGCAGGGGGGGATCAGGGCCCAATCAGCCCCAGCATTTT
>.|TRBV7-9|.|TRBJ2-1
CASSLSYEQFF
TGTGCCAGCAGCTTATCTTATGAGCAGTTCTTC
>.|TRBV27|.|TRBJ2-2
CASSTDFDGELFF
TGTGCCAGCAGTACTGATTTCGACGGGGAGCTGTTTTTT
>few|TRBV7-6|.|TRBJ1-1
CASSQDTNTEAFF
TGTGCCAGCAGCCAAGACACTAACACTGAAGCTTTCTTT
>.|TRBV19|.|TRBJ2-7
CASSQTGSLGEQYF
TGTGCCAGTTCACAGACAGGCTCCTTGGGCGAGCAGTACTTC
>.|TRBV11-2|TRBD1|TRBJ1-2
CASSLAPGTGRTYGYTF
TGTGCCAGCAGCTTAGCCCCCGGGACAGGTCGAACCTATGGCTACACCTTC
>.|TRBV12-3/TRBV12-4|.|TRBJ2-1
CASRIQGNEQFF
TGTGCCAGCAGAATACAGGGCAATGAGCAGTTCTTC
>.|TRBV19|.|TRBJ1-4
CASSILQANEKLFF
TGTGCCAGTAGTATACTACAGGCTAATGAAAAACTGTTTTTT
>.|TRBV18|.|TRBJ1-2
CASSRQEVYYGYTF
TGTGCCAGCTCGCGACAGGAGGTCTACTATGGCTACACCTTC
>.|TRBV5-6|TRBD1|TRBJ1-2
CASSLGTGQYGYTF
TGTGCCAGCAGCTTGGGGACAGGCCAGTATGGCTACACCTTC
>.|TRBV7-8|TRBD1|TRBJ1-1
CASSWTGGTEAFF
TGTGCCAGCAGCTGGACAGGGGGCACTGAAGCTTTCTTT
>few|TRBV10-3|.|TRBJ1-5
CAISGRSGGSNQPQHF
TGTGCCATCAGTGGTAGGAGCGGCGGCAGCAATCAGCCCCAGCATTTT
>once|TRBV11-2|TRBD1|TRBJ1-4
CASSMWTGSNEKLFF
TGTGCCAGCAGCATGTGGACAGGGTCTAATGAAAAACTGTTTTTT
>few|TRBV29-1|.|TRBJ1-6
CSGLSGGQSPLHF
TGCAGCGGCCTTAGTGGGGGCCAGTCACCCCTCCACTTT
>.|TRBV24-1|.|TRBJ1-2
CATSDPGTPYGYTF
TGTGCCACCAGTGACCCCGGGACACCCTATGGCTACACCTTC
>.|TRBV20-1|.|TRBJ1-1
CSASDRNTEAFF
TGCAGTGCTAGTGACCGGAACACTGAAGCTTTCTTT
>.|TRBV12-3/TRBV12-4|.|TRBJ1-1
CASSRTVNTEAFF
TGTGCCAGCAGCCGGACAGTGAACACTGAAGCTTTCTTT